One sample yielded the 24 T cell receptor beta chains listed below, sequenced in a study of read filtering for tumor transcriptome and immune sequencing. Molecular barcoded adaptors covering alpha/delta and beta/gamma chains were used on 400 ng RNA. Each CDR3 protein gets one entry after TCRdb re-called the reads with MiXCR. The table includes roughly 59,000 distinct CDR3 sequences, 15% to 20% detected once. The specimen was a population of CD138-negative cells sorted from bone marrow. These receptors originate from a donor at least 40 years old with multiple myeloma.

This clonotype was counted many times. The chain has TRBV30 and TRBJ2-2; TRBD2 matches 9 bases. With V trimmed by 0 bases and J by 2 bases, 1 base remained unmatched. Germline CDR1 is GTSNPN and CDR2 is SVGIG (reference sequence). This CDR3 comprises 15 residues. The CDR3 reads CAWSVLAGNTGELFF. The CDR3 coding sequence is TGTGCCTGGAGTGTACTAGCGGGTAACACCGGGGAGCTGTTTTTT.

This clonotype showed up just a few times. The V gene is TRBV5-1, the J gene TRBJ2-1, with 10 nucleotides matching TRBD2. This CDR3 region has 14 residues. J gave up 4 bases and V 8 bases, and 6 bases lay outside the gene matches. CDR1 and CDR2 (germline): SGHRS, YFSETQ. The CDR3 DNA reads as TGCGCCAGTAGTAGCGGGGGGATTTACAATGAGCAGTTCTTC. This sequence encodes CASSSGGIYNEQFF.

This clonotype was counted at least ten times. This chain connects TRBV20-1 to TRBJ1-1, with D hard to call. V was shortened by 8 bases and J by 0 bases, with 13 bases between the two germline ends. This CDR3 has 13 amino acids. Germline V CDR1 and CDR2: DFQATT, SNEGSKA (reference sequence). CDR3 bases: TGCAGTCCTCCCCCCTCTCTGAACACTGAAGCTTTCTTT. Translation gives CSPPPSLNTEAFF.

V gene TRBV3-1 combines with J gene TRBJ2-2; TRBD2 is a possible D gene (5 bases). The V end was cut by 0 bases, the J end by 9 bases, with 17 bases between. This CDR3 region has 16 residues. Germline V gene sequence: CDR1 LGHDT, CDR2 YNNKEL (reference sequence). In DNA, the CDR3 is TGTGCCAGCAGCCAAGATCATATTGTAGCGATCAGGGAGCTGTTTTTT. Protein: CASSQDHIVAIRELFF.

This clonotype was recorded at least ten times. CDR3 loop: CASSESRDRPTYEQYF. The DNA for the CDR3 is TGCGCCAGCAGTGAGTCGAGGGACAGGCCTACCTACGAGCAGTACTTC. The chain is built from TRBV10-1 and TRBJ2-7; 8 bases are shared with TRBD1. CDR1 is WNHNN, CDR2 SYGVQD, per germline (reference sequence). This CDR3 is 16 amino acids long. J gave up 2 bases and V 0 bases, and 6 bases lay outside the gene matches.

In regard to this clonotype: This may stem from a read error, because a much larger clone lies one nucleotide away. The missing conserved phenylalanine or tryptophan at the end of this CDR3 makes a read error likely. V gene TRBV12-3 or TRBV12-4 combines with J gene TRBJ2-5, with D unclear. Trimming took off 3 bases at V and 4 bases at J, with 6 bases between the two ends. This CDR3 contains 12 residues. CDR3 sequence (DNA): TGTGCCAGCAGTTTCGGCGGAGAGACCCAGTACCTC. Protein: CASSFGGETQYL.

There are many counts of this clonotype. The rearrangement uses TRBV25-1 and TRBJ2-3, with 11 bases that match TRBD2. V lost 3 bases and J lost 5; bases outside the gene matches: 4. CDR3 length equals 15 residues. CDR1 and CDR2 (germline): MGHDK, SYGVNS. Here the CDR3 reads CASSDTSGSIDTQYF. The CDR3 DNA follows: TGTGCCAGCAGTGATACTAGCGGGAGTATAGATACGCAGTATTTT. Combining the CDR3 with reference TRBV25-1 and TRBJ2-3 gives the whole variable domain EADIYQTPRYLVIGTGKKITLECSQTMGHDKMYWYQQDPGMELHLIHYSYGVNSTEKGDLSSESTVSRIRTEHFPLTLESARPSHTSQYLCASSDTSGSIDTQYFGPGTRLTVL.

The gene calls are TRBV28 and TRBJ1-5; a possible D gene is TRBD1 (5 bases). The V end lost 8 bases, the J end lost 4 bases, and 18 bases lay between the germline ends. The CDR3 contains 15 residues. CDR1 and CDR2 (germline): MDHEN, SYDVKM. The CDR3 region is CASLNGGSSNQPQHF. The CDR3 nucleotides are TGTGCCAGCCTGAATGGGGGGAGTTCAAATCAGCCCCAGCATTTT.

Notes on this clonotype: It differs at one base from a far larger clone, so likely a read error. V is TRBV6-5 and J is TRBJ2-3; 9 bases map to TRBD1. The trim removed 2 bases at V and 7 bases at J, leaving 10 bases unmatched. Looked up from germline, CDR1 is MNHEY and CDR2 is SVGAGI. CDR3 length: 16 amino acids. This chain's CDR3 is CASSYLSGQGMYTQYF. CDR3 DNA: TGTGCCAGCAGTTACCTATCCGGACAGGGGATGTATACGCAGTATTTT.

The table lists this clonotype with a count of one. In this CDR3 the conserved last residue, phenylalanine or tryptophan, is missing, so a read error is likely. The CDR3 DNA reads as TGCAGTGCCAAGAAAGGGTTGGGGGGACGGTACAATGAGCAGTTCTCC. Its protein product is CSAKKGLGGRYNEQFS. The genes are TRBV20-1 and TRBJ2-1, with a tentative D call TRBD2 (6 bases). Germline-derived CDR1 and CDR2 are DFQATT and SNEGSKA (reference sequence). The V gene lost 6 bases and the J gene lost 4 bases, with 22 bases spanning the gap. The CDR3 spans 16 residues.

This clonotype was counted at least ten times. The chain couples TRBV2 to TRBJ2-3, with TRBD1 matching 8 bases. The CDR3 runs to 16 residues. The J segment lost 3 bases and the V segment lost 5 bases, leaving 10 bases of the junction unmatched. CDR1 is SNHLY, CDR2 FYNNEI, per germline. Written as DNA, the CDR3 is TGTGCCAGCAGTCCCCTCGGACAGGGAAGGACAGATACGCAGTATTTT. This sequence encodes CASSPLGQGRTDTQYF. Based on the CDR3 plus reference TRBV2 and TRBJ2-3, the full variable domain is EPEVTQTPSHQVTQMGQEVILRCVPISNHLYFYWYRQILGQKVEFLVSFYNNEISEKSEIFDDQFSVERPDGSNFTLKIRSTKLEDSAMYFCASSPLGQGRTDTQYFGPGTRLTVL.

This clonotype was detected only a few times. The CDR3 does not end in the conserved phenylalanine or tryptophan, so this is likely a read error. CDR3 in amino acids: CASSPDPSNQPQHL. The CDR3 DNA is TGTGCCAGCAGCCCGGACCCTAGCAATCAGCCCCAGCATCTT. The chain uses TRBV5-4 and TRBJ1-5; D uncertain. This CDR3 contains 14 residues. Germline V gene sequence: CDR1 SGHNT, CDR2 YYREEE (reference sequence). V was clipped by 4 bases and J by 0 bases, with 8 bases between them.

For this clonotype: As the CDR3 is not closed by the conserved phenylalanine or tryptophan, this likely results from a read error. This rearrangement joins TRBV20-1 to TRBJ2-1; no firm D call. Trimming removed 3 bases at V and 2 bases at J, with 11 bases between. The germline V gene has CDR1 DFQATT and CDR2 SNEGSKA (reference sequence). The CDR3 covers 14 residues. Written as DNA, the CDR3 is TGCAGTGCTAGGCAACTGGGCCCCTACAATGAGCAGTTCCTC. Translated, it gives CSARQLGPYNEQFL.

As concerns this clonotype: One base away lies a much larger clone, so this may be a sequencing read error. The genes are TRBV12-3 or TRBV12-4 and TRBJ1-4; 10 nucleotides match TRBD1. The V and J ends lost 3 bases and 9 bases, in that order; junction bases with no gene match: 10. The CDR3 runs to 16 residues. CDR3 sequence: CASSFSSTGGNKKLFF. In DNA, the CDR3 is TGTGCCAGCAGTTTCTCATCGACAGGGGGCAATAAAAAACTGTTTTTT.

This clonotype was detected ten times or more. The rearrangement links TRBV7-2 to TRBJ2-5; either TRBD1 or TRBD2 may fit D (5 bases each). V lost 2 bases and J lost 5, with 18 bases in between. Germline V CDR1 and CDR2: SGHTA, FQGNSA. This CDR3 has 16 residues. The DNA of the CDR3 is TGTGCCAGCAGCTTAATGGGGGTTGGGAGTCGGGAGACCCAGTACTTC. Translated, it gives CASSLMGVGSRETQYF. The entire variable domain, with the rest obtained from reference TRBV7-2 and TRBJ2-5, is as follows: GAGVSQSPSNKVTEKGKDVELRCDPISGHTALYWYRQSLGQGLEFLIYFQGNSAPDKSGLPSDRFSAERTGGSVSTLTIQRTQQEDSAVYLCASSLMGVGSRETQYFGPGTRLLVL.

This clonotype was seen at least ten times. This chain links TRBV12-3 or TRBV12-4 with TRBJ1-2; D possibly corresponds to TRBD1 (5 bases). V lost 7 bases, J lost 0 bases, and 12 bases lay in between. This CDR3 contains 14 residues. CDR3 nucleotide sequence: TGTGCCAGCACCGGGACCGGAGCTAACTATGGCTACACCTTC. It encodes CASTGTGANYGYTF.

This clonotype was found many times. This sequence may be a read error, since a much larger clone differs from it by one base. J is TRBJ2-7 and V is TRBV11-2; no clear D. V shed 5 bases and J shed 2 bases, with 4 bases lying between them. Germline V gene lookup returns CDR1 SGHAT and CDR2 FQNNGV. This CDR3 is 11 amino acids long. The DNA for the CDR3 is TGTGCCAGCAGCACCGCCTACGAGCAGTACTTC. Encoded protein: CASSTAYEQYF.

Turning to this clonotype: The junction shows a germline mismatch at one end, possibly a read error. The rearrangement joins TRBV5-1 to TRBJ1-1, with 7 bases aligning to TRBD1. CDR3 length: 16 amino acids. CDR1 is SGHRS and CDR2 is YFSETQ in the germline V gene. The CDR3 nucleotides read TGCGCCAGCATCTTGGGACCTAGGGGGCTGAACACTGAAACTTTCTTT. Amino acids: CASILGPRGLNTETFF.

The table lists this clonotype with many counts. CDR3 residues: CASSWGTENSPLHF. In DNA form, the CDR3 reads TGTGCCAGCAGCTGGGGGACGGAGAATTCACCCCTCCACTTT. The chain combines TRBV7-2 with TRBJ1-6; a possible D gene is TRBD1 (5 bases). The V gene lost 4 bases and the J gene lost 7 bases, with 11 bases spanning the gap. The germline V gene encodes CDR1 SGHTA and CDR2 FQGNSA. The length of the CDR3 is 14 residues. The whole variable domain, filled in from reference TRBV7-2 and TRBJ1-6, reads GAGVSQSPSNKVTEKGKDVELRCDPISGHTALYWYRQSLGQGLEFLIYFQGNSAPDKSGLPSDRFSAERTGGSVSTLTIQRTQQEDSAVYLCASSWGTENSPLHFGNGTRLTVT.

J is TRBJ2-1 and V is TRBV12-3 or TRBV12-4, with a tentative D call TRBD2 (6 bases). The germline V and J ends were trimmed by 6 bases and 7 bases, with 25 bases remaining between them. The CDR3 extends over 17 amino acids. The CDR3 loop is CASRRCLSGDNLNEQFF. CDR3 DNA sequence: TGTGCCAGCAGACGATGCCTTAGCGGTGATAACCTTAATGAGCAGTTCTTC.

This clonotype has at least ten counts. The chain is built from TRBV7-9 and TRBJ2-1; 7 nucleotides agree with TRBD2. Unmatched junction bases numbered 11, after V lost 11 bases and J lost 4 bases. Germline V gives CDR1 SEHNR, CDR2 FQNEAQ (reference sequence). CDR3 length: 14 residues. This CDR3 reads CASGGLADYNEQFF. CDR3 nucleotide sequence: TGTGCCTCAGGAGGCCTAGCGGATTACAATGAGCAGTTCTTC. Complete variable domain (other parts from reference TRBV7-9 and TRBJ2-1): DTGVSQNPRHKITKRGQNVTFRCDPISEHNRLYWYRQTLGQGPEFLTYFQNEAQLEKSRLLSDRFSAERPKGSFSTLEIQRTEQGDSAMYLCASGGLADYNEQFFGPGTRLTVL.

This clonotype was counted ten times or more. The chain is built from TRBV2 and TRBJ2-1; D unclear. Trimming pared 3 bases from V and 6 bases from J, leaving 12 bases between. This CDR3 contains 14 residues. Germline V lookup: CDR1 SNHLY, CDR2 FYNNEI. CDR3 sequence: CASSETHGANEQFF. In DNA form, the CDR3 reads TGTGCCAGCAGTGAGACCCACGGTGCCAATGAGCAGTTCTTC.

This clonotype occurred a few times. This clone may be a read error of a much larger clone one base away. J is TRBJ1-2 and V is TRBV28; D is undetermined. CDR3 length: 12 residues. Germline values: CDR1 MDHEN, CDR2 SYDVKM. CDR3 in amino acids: CASSSTNHGYTF. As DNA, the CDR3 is TGTGCCAGCAGTTCCACTAACCATGGCTACACCTTC.

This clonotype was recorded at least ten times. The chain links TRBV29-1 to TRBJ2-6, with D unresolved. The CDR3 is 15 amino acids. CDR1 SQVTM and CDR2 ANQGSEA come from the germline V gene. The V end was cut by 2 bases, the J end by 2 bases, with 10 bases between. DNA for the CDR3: TGCAGCGTTGAATTTAGTGGGGCTGGGGCCAACGTCCTGACTTTC. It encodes CSVEFSGAGANVLTF. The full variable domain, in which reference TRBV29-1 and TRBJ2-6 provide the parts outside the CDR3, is SAVISQKPSRDICQRGTSLTIQCQVDSQVTMMFWYRQQPGQSLTLIATANQGSEATYESGFVIDKFPISRPNLTFSTLTVSNMSPEDSSIYLCSVEFSGAGANVLTFGAGSRLTVL.